One sample yielded the 15 T cell receptor beta chains listed below, sequenced in a study of control samples from healthy donors and cancer patients. The protocol was immunoSEQ multiplex PCR, while the TCRdb copy is restricted to in-frame clones and leaves out a portion. Of about 160,000 clones in the sample, approximately 94% were seen once. Sequenced material: blood. The receptors come from a woman between 40 and 55 years old in good health.

The chain joins TRBV7-9 to TRBJ1-1; 12 positions agree with TRBD1. Trimming at V came to 4 bases and at J to 3 bases, leaving 9 bases not matched to a gene. The CDR3 is made up of 17 amino acids. The germline CDR1 and CDR2 sequences are SEHNR and FQNEAQ (reference sequence). CDR3 sequence (DNA): TGTGCCAGCAGCTCCCCGGGACAGGGGGCGCTGGACACTGAAGCTTTCTTT. Translating it yields CASSSPGQGALDTEAFF. The entire variable domain, with the rest obtained from reference TRBV7-9 and TRBJ1-1, is as follows: DTGVSQNPRHKITKRGQNVTFRCDPISEHNRLYWYRQTLGQGPEFLTYFQNEAQLEKSRLLSDRFSAERPKGSFSTLEIQRTEQGDSAMYLCASSSPGQGALDTEAFFGQGTRLTVV.

The CDR3 nucleotides are TGTGCCAGTAGTGGACGGACTAGCGGGAGGTACGAGCAGTACTTC. Protein product: CASSGRTSGRYEQYF. This chain uses TRBV19 with TRBJ2-7; 14 bases are shared with TRBD2. Per germline, CDR1 LNHDA and CDR2 SQIVND (reference sequence). Germline trimming cut 5 bases from V and 4 bases from J; bases unmatched to any gene: 4. The CDR3 extends over 15 amino acids.

This clone was counted once. This chain connects TRBV19 to TRBJ2-7; unclear D gene. CDR1 and CDR2 from the germline V gene are LNHDA and SQIVND (reference sequence). This CDR3 is 14 amino acids long. Trimming left V 3 bases short and J 3 bases short, with 12 bases between. The CDR3 sequence: CASSIRLYDYEQYF. DNA for the CDR3: TGTGCCAGTAGTATTCGTCTGTATGACTACGAGCAGTACTTC. The variable domain in full, with the rest retrieved from reference TRBV19 and TRBJ2-7, is DGGITQSPKYLFRKEGQNVTLSCEQNLNHDAMYWYRQDPGQGLRLIYYSQIVNDFQKGDIAEGYSVSREKKESFPLTVTSAQKNPTAFYLCASSIRLYDYEQYFGPGTRLTVT.

The chain uses TRBV7-9 and TRBJ2-7; D is ambiguous. Germline V gene lookup returns CDR1 SEHNR and CDR2 FQNEAQ (reference sequence). The CDR3 is 14 residues long. The ends were cut back, 1 base at V and 3 bases at J, with 10 bases in the middle. The CDR3 DNA reads as TGTGCCAGCAGCTTAGGGGCAGACATCTACGAGCAGTACTTC. It is translated as CASSLGADIYEQYF. The full variable domain, with the rest looked up from reference TRBV7-9 and TRBJ2-7, is DTGVSQNPRHKITKRGQNVTFRCDPISEHNRLYWYRQTLGQGPEFLTYFQNEAQLEKSRLLSDRFSAERPKGSFSTLEIQRTEQGDSAMYLCASSLGADIYEQYFGPGTRLTVT.

The V gene is TRBV7-2, the J gene TRBJ1-3, with D hard to call. The CDR3 has 13 amino acids. Trimming took off 5 bases at V and 4 bases at J, with 9 bases between the two ends. Germline CDR1 is SGHTA and CDR2 is FQGNSA. The CDR3 here is CASSRNLGNTIYF. The DNA for the CDR3 is TGTGCCAGCAGCCGGAATCTCGGAAACACCATATATTTT.

The rearrangement uses TRBV13 and TRBJ2-2; 8 bases are a match to TRBD2. From germline, CDR1 is PRHDT and CDR2 FYEKMQ (reference sequence). J was trimmed by 1 base and V by 5 bases; bases with no gene match: 9. The CDR3 covers 17 residues. The CDR3 DNA follows: TGTGCCAGCAGCAGGATGGCTAGCGGGCGGAACACCGGGGAGCTGTTTTTT. It encodes CASSRMASGRNTGELFF. Based on the CDR3 plus reference TRBV13 and TRBJ2-2, the full variable domain is AAGVIQSPRHLIKEKRETATLKCYPIPRHDTVYWYQQGPGQDPQFLISFYEKMQSDKGSIPDRFSAQQFSDYHSELNMSSLELGDSALYFCASSRMASGRNTGELFFGEGSRLTVL.

The chain couples TRBV5-1 to TRBJ2-1; 8 nucleotides align to TRBD2. Germline V gene lookup returns CDR1 SGHRS and CDR2 YFSETQ. V was pared by 1 base and J by 0 bases, with 3 bases of the junction left unmatched. This CDR3 comprises 16 residues. The CDR3 DNA reads TGCGCCAGCAGCTTGATTCGGGGGGGCTCCTACAATGAGCAGTTCTTC. Its protein is CASSLIRGGSYNEQFF.

The chain employs TRBV11-2 and TRBJ2-2; 9 positions agree with TRBD2. The CDR3 extends over 15 amino acids. Germline trimming cut 3 bases from V and 5 bases from J; bases unmatched to any gene: 4. Germline V gene lookup returns CDR1 SGHAT and CDR2 FQNNGV. This CDR3 reads CASSLGLAETGELFF. The CDR3 bases are TGTGCCAGCAGCTTGGGACTAGCAGAGACCGGGGAGCTGTTTTTT.

J is TRBJ2-7 and V is TRBV3-1 (or the pseudogene TRBV3-2); 14 bases are a match to TRBD2. The CDR3 consists of 15 residues. Trimming removed 3 bases from V and 4 bases from J; junction bases left unmatched: 2. Germline CDR1 is LGHDT and CDR2 is YNNKEL (reference sequence). CDR3 region: CASSHRLAGGYEQYF. CDR3 in DNA: TGTGCCAGCAGCCACCGACTAGCGGGAGGGTACGAGCAGTACTTC.

The rearrangement joins TRBV6-2 or TRBV6-3 to TRBJ1-4; TRBD1 agrees at 11 bases. J gave up 7 bases and V 6 bases, and 10 bases lay outside the gene matches. The CDR3 spans 16 residues. Germline V gene data show CDR1 as MNHEY and CDR2 as SVGEGT. CDR3 loop: CASSHNPGTGGEKLFF. The CDR3 bases are TGTGCCAGCAGCCATAACCCCGGGACAGGGGGTGAAAAACTGTTTTTT.

The genes are TRBV5-5 and TRBJ1-1; D is uncertain. Trimming took off 1 base at V and 4 bases at J, with 8 bases between the two ends. Germline V gene sequence: CDR1 SGHKS, CDR2 YYEKEE (reference sequence). This CDR3 is built from 13 residues. The chain's CDR3 is CASSLRGPTEAFF. In DNA, the CDR3 is TGTGCCAGCAGCTTGAGAGGGCCCACTGAAGCTTTCTTT.

The V call is TRBV27, the J call TRBJ1-2; D unresolved. Per the germline V gene, CDR1 is MNHEY and CDR2 is SMNVEV (reference sequence). Trimming shortened V by 5 bases and J by 4 bases, and 23 bases separated the two germline ends. This CDR3 region has 17 residues. CDR3 in DNA: TGTGCCAGCAGTCCGGGCTTCAAGCGGGCCTCCCTCTATGGCTACACCTTC. It codes for CASSPGFKRASLYGYTF.

The rearrangement joins TRBV2 to TRBJ2-1, with 9 bases that match TRBD1. The CDR3 contains 16 residues. Germline V gene data show CDR1 as SNHLY and CDR2 as FYNNEI. J lost 1 base, V lost 4 bases, and 5 bases had no gene match. The CDR3 sequence: CASSVRTGESYNEQFF. In nucleotides, the CDR3 is TGTGCCAGCAGTGTCCGGACAGGGGAGTCCTACAATGAGCAGTTCTTC.

This chain joins TRBV5-4 and TRBJ2-3; 8 bases fit TRBD2. The germline CDR1 and CDR2 sequences are SGHNT and YYREEE (reference sequence). The CDR3 consists of 16 residues. V trimming: 2 bases; J trimming: 0 bases; junction bases outside the gene matches: 5. Written as DNA, the CDR3 is TGTGCCAGCAGCTTCAGAAGCGGGGGAAGCACAGATACGCAGTATTTT. It is translated as CASSFRSGGSTDTQYF.

V is TRBV15 and J is TRBJ2-1; D is perhaps TRBD1 (6 bases). Germline V gene sequence: CDR1 LNHNV, CDR2 YYDKDF (reference sequence). The CDR3 extends over 14 amino acids. V dropped 6 bases and J dropped 7 bases, with 16 bases sitting between them. In DNA form, the CDR3 reads TGTGCCACCAGTTATGACAGGATTGGGAATGAGCAGTTCTTC. Translating it yields CATSYDRIGNEQFF.